The 30 T cell receptor beta chains listed next were all sequenced from one sample in a study of regulatory T cells in long-lasting Graves disease. The time point is: newly diagnosed GD, antithyroid drugs for less than 3 months. Scientists built the TCR library using RNA that was extracted from PBMCs. With iRepertoire HTBI primers and Arm-PCR of CDR3 regions, TCR beta libraries were built. TCRdb reanalysed the multiplex PCR reads using MiXCR and keeps one entry per CDR3 protein. Here the sample spans 350,000 to 550,000 distinct CDR3 sequences, 12% to 15% being singletons. The data also belong to a second study, concerning T cells in Graves' hyperthyroidism and ophthalmopathy.

This specimen consisted of peripheral blood mononuclear cells (PBMCs), obtained at new diagnosis, from a patient treated with antithyroid drugs. Receptor source: a woman aged 45-65 years with Graves disease.

This clonotype was observed many times. The chain links TRBV5-1 to TRBJ2-7; 15 bases line up with TRBD2. Germline values: CDR1 SGHRS, CDR2 YFSETQ. The CDR3 loop spans 16 amino acids. With 2 bases clipped from V and 5 bases from J, the junction kept 5 bases outside the gene matches. The CDR3 DNA follows: TGCGCCAGCAGCTTCGGGACTAGCGGGAGGATGCACGAGCAGTACTTC. Protein: CASSFGTSGRMHEQYF.

This clonotype appeared many times. This rearrangement joins TRBV11-2 to TRBJ2-1; TRBD2 aligns across 9 bases. CDR1 is SGHAT, CDR2 FQNNGV, per germline. The junction had 4 bases not matched to a gene; V was cut back by 1 base and J by 3 bases. CDR3 length: 16 residues. The DNA of the CDR3 is TGTGCCAGCAGCTTAGTAGCGGGAGTCCACTACAATGAGCAGTTCTTC. Translation: CASSLVAGVHYNEQFF.

This clonotype was detected a few times. V is TRBV9 and J is TRBJ1-6, with 7 nucleotides matching TRBD1. The ends lost 4 bases at V and 0 bases at J; junction bases unmatched: 13. Germline CDR1 SGDLS, CDR2 YYNGEE. The CDR3 has 19 amino acids. CDR3 sequence (DNA): TGTGCCAGCAGCCCCCGGGACAGCATAACGAGCTCCTATAATTCACCCCTCCACTTT. Translating it yields CASSPRDSITSSYNSPLHF.

This clonotype showed up many times. The V gene is TRBV28, the J gene TRBJ2-7; possibly TRBD2 for D (6 bases). The CDR3 is 13 residues long. V lost 5 bases, J lost 7 bases, and 15 bases lay in between. Germline V lookup: CDR1 MDHEN, CDR2 SYDVKM. The CDR3 reads CASSTGTFREQYF. Written as DNA, the CDR3 is TGTGCCAGCAGTACGGGGACTTTTAGGGAGCAGTACTTC.

This clonotype has a count of ten or more. This chain connects TRBV3-1 to TRBJ2-1; no firm D call. V was pared by 3 bases and J by 9 bases, with 12 bases between. Germline V gives CDR1 LGHDT, CDR2 YNNKEL (reference sequence). This CDR3 spans 13 amino acids. The CDR3 coding sequence is TGTGCCAGCAGCCAGGTCACTGGAACTGAGCAGTTCTTC. Encoded protein: CASSQVTGTEQFF.

This clonotype was seen more than once but under ten times. The chain links TRBV2 to TRBJ2-7; D is perhaps TRBD1 (6 bases). Germline assignment: CDR1 SNHLY and CDR2 FYNNEI. This CDR3 comprises 17 residues. Trimming removed 6 bases at V and 3 bases at J, with 24 bases between. The CDR3 coding sequence is TGTGCCAGCAGGAATGAGCTACTGCAGGGGACCCGCTACGAGCAGTACTTC. It translates to CASRNELLQGTRYEQYF.

The J gene is TRBJ2-7, the V gene TRBV7-9; no clear D. CDR3 length equals 13 residues. Germline assignment: CDR1 SEHNR and CDR2 FQNEAQ (reference sequence). V gave up 7 bases and J gave up 0 bases, with 10 bases separating them. The CDR3 DNA follows: TGTGCCAGCACCTCGACTCCCTCCTACGAGCAGTACTTC. Encoded protein: CASTSTPSYEQYF.

This clonotype came up many times. V usage is TRBV5-1 and J usage is TRBJ1-4; D call uncertain. The V gene lost 1 base and the J gene lost 8 bases, with 9 bases spanning the gap. This CDR3 region has 13 residues. Germline-derived CDR1 and CDR2 are SGHRS and YFSETQ. The CDR3 spells CASSLYVGEKLFF. DNA for the CDR3: TGCGCCAGCAGCTTGTATGTAGGCGAAAAACTGTTTTTT. The complete variable domain, with remaining parts taken from reference TRBV5-1 and TRBJ1-4, reads KAGVTQTPRYLIKTRGQQVTLSCSPISGHRSVSWYQQTPGQGLQFLFEYFSETQRNKGNFPGRFSGRQFSNSRSEMNVSTLELGDSALYLCASSLYVGEKLFFGSGTQLSVL.

Remarks on this clonotype: A read error may explain this, as a much larger clone is one base away. V and J are TRBV7-3 and TRBJ2-3, with D perhaps matching TRBD1 or TRBD2 (5 bases each). V was clipped by 2 bases and J by 2 bases, with 11 bases between them. There are 15 residues in the CDR3. Germline lookup yields CDR1 SGHTA and CDR2 FQGTGA. CDR3: CASSLSSGHTDTQYF. Here the CDR3 DNA reads TGTGCCAGCAGCTTATCCAGCGGACACACAGATACGCAGTATTTT.

This clonotype was detected ten times or more. The chain has TRBV6-5 and TRBJ1-1; the match to TRBD1 covers 7 bases. From germline, CDR1 is MNHEY and CDR2 SVGAGI. The V segment lost 6 bases and the J segment 0 bases; nucleotides outside the gene matches: 4. There are 14 residues in the CDR3. The CDR3 here is CASRYRGLNTEAFF. The CDR3 bases are TGTGCCAGCAGATACAGGGGTCTGAACACTGAAGCTTTCTTT.

This clonotype has ten or more counts. This chain joins TRBV18 and TRBJ2-1; 11 bases are a match to TRBD1. The germline CDR1 and CDR2 sequences are KGHSH and LQKENI. The junction had 4 bases not matched to a gene; V was cut back by 4 bases and J by 5 bases. The CDR3 loop spans 15 amino acids. The CDR3 loop is CASSRTGGRHNEQFF. CDR3 nucleotide sequence: TGTGCCAGCTCACGGACAGGGGGCCGTCACAATGAGCAGTTCTTC.

The chain's CDR3 is CASSAEHFYSNQPQHF. The DNA for the CDR3 is TGTGCCAGCAGTGCTGAACACTTTTATAGCAATCAGCCCCAGCATTTT. The chain employs TRBV6-2 or TRBV6-3 and TRBJ1-5; no firm D call. Per the germline V gene, CDR1 is MNHEY and CDR2 is SVGEGT. The V end lost 5 bases, the J end lost 0 bases, and 14 bases lay between the germline ends. The CDR3 has 16 residues.

This clonotype was found a few times. The J gene is TRBJ2-5, the V gene TRBV6-2 or TRBV6-3; either TRBD1 or TRBD2 may supply D (5 bases each). V was cut by 0 bases and J by 2 bases, with 10 bases left in between. Looked up from germline, CDR1 is MNHEY and CDR2 is SVGEGT. There are 15 residues in the CDR3. The CDR3 sequence: CASSYSRGEQETQYF. The CDR3 nucleotides read TGTGCCAGCAGTTACTCGAGGGGCGAGCAAGAGACCCAGTACTTC.

This clonotype was picked up many times. J is TRBJ2-1 and V is TRBV12-3 or TRBV12-4, with TRBD1 identical over 7 bases. V was pared by 5 bases and J by 2 bases, with 9 bases of the junction left unmatched. CDR3 length equals 16 residues. Here the CDR3 reads CASSPWETGTYNEQFF. The CDR3 DNA reads as TGTGCCAGCAGTCCCTGGGAGACAGGGACCTACAATGAGCAGTTCTTC.

This clonotype was detected ten times or more. The V call is TRBV30, the J call TRBJ2-7, with 7 positions matching TRBD1. Trimming removed 5 bases from V and 4 bases from J; junction bases left unmatched: 11. The CDR3 runs to 14 residues. Per the germline V gene, CDR1 is GTSNPN and CDR2 is SVGIG (reference sequence). Written as DNA, the CDR3 is TGTGCCTGGTCAGCATGGGACAGCAATTACGAGCAGTACTTC. Protein: CAWSAWDSNYEQYF.

This clonotype was observed many times. J is TRBJ2-7 and V is TRBV12-3 or TRBV12-4; 8 bases are a match to TRBD2. With 5 bases clipped from V and 1 base from J, the junction kept 7 bases outside the gene matches. CDR3 length equals 15 residues. Here the CDR3 DNA reads TGTGCCAGCAGTCCGGGAGGGCCTCTTTCCTACGAGCAGTACTTC. Protein product: CASSPGGPLSYEQYF.

This clonotype came up many times. The V call is TRBV5-6, the J call TRBJ2-1; 7 nucleotides line up with TRBD2. The germline V gene has CDR1 SGHDT and CDR2 YYEEEE. V lost 0 bases and J lost 9; bases outside the gene matches: 18. The CDR3 consists of 18 residues. DNA for the CDR3: TGTGCCAGCAGCTTGGCCGAAGGGCGAGCGGGAAGGTATGGTGAGCAGTTCTTC. Its translation is CASSLAEGRAGRYGEQFF.

This clonotype has a handful of counts. This chain uses TRBV27 with TRBJ2-7; tentatively, D is TRBD2 (5 bases). V lost 2 bases and J 2 bases, leaving 10 bases between the germline ends. Germline assignment: CDR1 MNHEY and CDR2 SMNVEV (reference sequence). This CDR3 is built from 14 residues. CDR3 coding DNA: TGTGCCAGCAGTTTAATCGACGGGGCCTACGAGCAGTACTTC. This translates into CASSLIDGAYEQYF.

A note on this clonotype: A much larger clone sits a single nucleotide away, making a read error possible. This chain links TRBV27 with TRBJ1-1, with TRBD1 as a possible D gene (6 bases). This CDR3 spans 15 amino acids. Looked up from germline, CDR1 is MNHEY and CDR2 is SMNVEV (reference sequence). The CDR3 protein is CASSLRGLMNTEASF. The CDR3 coding sequence is TGTGCCAGCAGCCTCAGGGGATTGATGAACACTGAAGCTTCCTTT.

The sample holds many counts of this clonotype. This rearrangement joins TRBV6-7 to TRBJ2-7; a possible D gene is TRBD2 (5 bases). TRBV6-7 is given ORF status, its function remaining uncertain. V lost 7 bases to trimming and J lost 4 bases, with 20 bases between them. The CDR3 sequence is 15 residues long. The CDR3 nucleotides read TGTGCCAGCATCCCAGCGGCAGCAAGTATGTACGAGCAGTACTTC. It translates to CASIPAAASMYEQYF.

The sample holds many counts of this clonotype. The chain employs TRBV5-1 and TRBJ2-1, with TRBD2 matching over 9 bases. There are 16 residues in the CDR3. The junction had 9 bases not matched to a gene; V was cut back by 3 bases and J by 5 bases. Per the germline V gene, CDR1 is SGHRS and CDR2 is YFSETQ. CDR3 sequence (DNA): TGCGCCAGCAGCTCGCTGCGGGAGGGGGGGCACAATGAGCAGTTCTTC. It is translated as CASSSLREGGHNEQFF.

Comment on this clonotype: Possible read error: a much larger clone is one base away. This chain joins TRBV7-9 and TRBJ2-5, with D tentatively TRBD1 (6 bases). Germline V gene data show CDR1 as SEHNR and CDR2 as FQNEAQ (reference sequence). Trimming removed 3 bases from V and 1 base from J, with 9 bases in between. CDR3 size: 14 residues. The CDR3 DNA is TGTGCCAGCAGCTTCCAGGGGTCCCAAGAGACCCAGTACTTC. This gives the protein CASSFQGSQETQYF.

V gene TRBV7-8 combines with J gene TRBJ2-3; either TRBD1 or TRBD2 may supply D (6 bases each). Per germline, CDR1 SGHVS and CDR2 FQNEAQ. The CDR3 is 16 residues long. V lost 5 bases and J 9 bases, leaving 24 bases between the germline ends. The CDR3 loop is CASSTWGAGPSRTQYF. CDR3 in DNA: TGTGCCAGCAGCACCTGGGGGGCCGGTCCCTCCAGAACGCAGTATTTT. The full variable domain, with the rest looked up from reference TRBV7-8 and TRBJ2-3, is GAGVSQSPRYKVAKRGQDVALRCDPISGHVSLFWYQQALGQGPEFLTYFQNEAQLDKSGLPSDRFFAERPEGSVSTLKIQRTQQEDSAVYLCASSTWGAGPSRTQYFGPGTRLTVL.

The V gene is TRBV12-3 or TRBV12-4, the J gene TRBJ2-1; TRBD2 agrees at 8 bases. The V and J ends lost 2 bases and 13 bases, in that order; junction bases with no gene match: 4. This CDR3 has 12 residues. CDR3 protein: CASSLSGRSQFF. DNA of the CDR3: TGTGCCAGCAGTTTAAGCGGGAGATCTCAGTTCTTC.

This clonotype has at least ten counts. The chain couples TRBV5-1 to TRBJ1-4; 7 positions agree with TRBD1. CDR1 SGHRS and CDR2 YFSETQ come from the germline V gene. The J segment lost 8 bases and the V segment lost 4 bases, leaving 11 bases of the junction unmatched. The CDR3 totals 15 residues. CDR3 sequence reads: CASSPFDRDGEKLFF. The CDR3, as DNA: TGCGCCAGCAGCCCCTTCGACAGGGATGGCGAAAAACTGTTTTTT. The full variable domain, with the rest looked up from reference TRBV5-1 and TRBJ1-4, is KAGVTQTPRYLIKTRGQQVTLSCSPISGHRSVSWYQQTPGQGLQFLFEYFSETQRNKGNFPGRFSGRQFSNSRSEMNVSTLELGDSALYLCASSPFDRDGEKLFFGSGTQLSVL.

This clonotype was seen repeatedly, ten times or more. This sequence joins TRBV27 and TRBJ2-1; D is ambiguous. V lost 3 bases and J lost 0, with 9 bases in between. This CDR3 region has 15 residues. Germline CDR1 MNHEY, CDR2 SMNVEV (reference sequence). CDR3 sequence (DNA): TGTGCCAGCAGTTTTCGGATAAGCTCCTACAATGAGCAGTTCTTC. This codes for CASSFRISSYNEQFF.

This CDR3 reads CASSWTSGAYNEQYF. Written as DNA, the CDR3 is TGTGCCAGCAGCTGGACTAGCGGGGCTTACAATGAGCAGTACTTC. The V and J genes are TRBV7-2 and TRBJ2-1, with 12 positions matching TRBD2. The J call may be incorrect, as the DNA end agrees better with TRBJ2-7. CDR1 SGHTA and CDR2 FQGNSA come from the germline V gene. The CDR3 sequence is 15 residues long.

This clonotype appeared many times. This chain joins TRBV7-3 and TRBJ2-5; a weak D match, TRBD1 (6 bases). CDR3 length: 14 residues. Germline assignment: CDR1 SGHTA and CDR2 FQGTGA. Trimming took 6 bases from V and 1 from J, leaving 12 bases between them. The CDR3 loop is CASRLDRTQETQYF. The CDR3 bases are TGTGCCAGCAGACTCGACAGGACCCAAGAGACCCAGTACTTC. The variable domain in full, with the rest retrieved from reference TRBV7-3 and TRBJ2-5, is GAGVSQTPSNKVTEKGKYVELRCDPISGHTALYWYRQSLGQGPEFLIYFQGTGAADDSGLPNDRFFAVRPEGSVSTLKIQRTERGDSAVYLCASRLDRTQETQYFGPGTRLLVL.

This clonotype was seen only a few times. The genes are TRBV3-1 and TRBJ2-1; TRBD2 matches 9 bases. V shed 2 bases and J 8 bases; nucleotides not matched to a gene: 16. The CDR3 has 18 residues. Germline V CDR1 and CDR2: LGHDT, YNNKEL (reference sequence). The DNA of the CDR3 is TGTGCCAGCAGCCAATCTCGATATCTAGCGGGACTCGCGGATGAGCAGTTCTTC. Translation: CASSQSRYLAGLADEQFF.

V gene TRBV20-1 combines with J gene TRBJ2-6; a weak D match, TRBD2 (5 bases). Trimming took 6 bases from V and 9 from J, leaving 15 bases between them. This CDR3 is built from 13 residues. Per the germline V gene, CDR1 is DFQATT and CDR2 is SNEGSKA (reference sequence). CDR3 DNA: TGCAGTGCCCAGCGGCCGGCCGGCAACGTCCTGACTTTC. This sequence encodes CSAQRPAGNVLTF.